The 4 T cell receptor beta chains given below trace back to one sample, sequenced in a study of blood T cell repertoires in COVID-19. The data were produced by immunoSEQ multiplex PCR, yet TCRdb's version contains in-frame clones alone and is incomplete. Counted here are around 130,000 clones, approximately 84% occurring once; the ten biggest clones make up 12%. Material for sequencing was peripheral blood. The receptors were gathered from a woman between 55 and 75 years old with acute or convalescent COVID-19.

The CDR3 DNA reads as TGTGCCAGCAGTGAAGGGCGCAGGATTATGAACACTGAAGCTTTCTTT. As protein: CASSEGRRIMNTEAFF. The chain uses TRBV6-1 and TRBJ1-1; no clear D. V dropped 1 base and J dropped 0 bases, with 12 bases sitting between them. This CDR3 region has 16 residues. Germline assignment: CDR1 MNHNS and CDR2 SASEGT.

This chain links TRBV9 with TRBJ1-3; the D is unclear. V shed 0 bases and J shed 0 bases, with 10 bases lying between them. Germline CDR1 reads SGDLS; CDR2 reads YYNGEE. The CDR3 has 16 amino acids. DNA for the CDR3: TGTGCCAGCAGCGTAGGGGCAGTCGACTCTGGAAACACCATATATTTT. Encoded protein: CASSVGAVDSGNTIYF.

The CDR3, as DNA: TGCGCCAGCAGCCCCCTACAGGGAAACACCATATATTTT. It yields the protein CASSPLQGNTIYF. The rearrangement links TRBV5-1 to TRBJ1-3; D is unresolved. Trimming cost V 4 bases and J 4 bases, with 9 bases left between them. CDR3 length: 13 residues. Looked up from germline, CDR1 is SGHRS and CDR2 is YFSETQ.

V is TRBV5-1 and J is TRBJ1-1; 8 positions agree with TRBD1. J was trimmed by 6 bases and V by 2 bases; bases with no gene match: 15. Germline lookup yields CDR1 SGHRS and CDR2 YFSETQ. The CDR3 runs to 17 residues. The CDR3, as DNA: TGCGCCAGCAGCTTTCGATCGCTGGCAGGGGGCGAGGCTGAAGCTTTCTTT. It specifies CASSFRSLAGGEAEAFF.